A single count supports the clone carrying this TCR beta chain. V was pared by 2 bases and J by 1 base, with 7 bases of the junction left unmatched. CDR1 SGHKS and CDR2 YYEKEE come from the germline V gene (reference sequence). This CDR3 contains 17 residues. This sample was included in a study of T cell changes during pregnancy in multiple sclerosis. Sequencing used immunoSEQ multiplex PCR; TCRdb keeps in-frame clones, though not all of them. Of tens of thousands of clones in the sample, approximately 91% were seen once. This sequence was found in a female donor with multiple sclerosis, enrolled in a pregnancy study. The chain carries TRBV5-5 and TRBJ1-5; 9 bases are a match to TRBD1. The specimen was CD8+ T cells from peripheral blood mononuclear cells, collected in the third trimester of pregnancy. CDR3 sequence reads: CASSLSLGQGSNQPQHF. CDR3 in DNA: TGTGCCAGCAGCTTATCTTTGGGACAGGGAAGCAATCAGCCCCAGCATTTT.